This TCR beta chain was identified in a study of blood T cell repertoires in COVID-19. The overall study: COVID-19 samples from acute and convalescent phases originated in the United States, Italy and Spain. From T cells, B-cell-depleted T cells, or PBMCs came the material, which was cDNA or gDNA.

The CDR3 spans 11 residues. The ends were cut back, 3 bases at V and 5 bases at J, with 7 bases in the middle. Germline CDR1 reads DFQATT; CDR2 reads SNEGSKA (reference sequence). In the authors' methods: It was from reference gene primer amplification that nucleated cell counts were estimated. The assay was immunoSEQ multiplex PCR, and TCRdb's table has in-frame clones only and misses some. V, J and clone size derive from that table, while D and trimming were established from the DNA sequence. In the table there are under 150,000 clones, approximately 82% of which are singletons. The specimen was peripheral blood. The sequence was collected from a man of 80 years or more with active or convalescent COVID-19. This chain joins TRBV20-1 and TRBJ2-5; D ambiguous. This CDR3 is CSARELETQYF. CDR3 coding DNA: TGCAGTGCTAGGGAGTTGGAGACCCAGTACTTC.